This T cell receptor (beta chain) is from a study of cytomegalovirus exposure and HLA in healthy donors. Study results and caveats: As confirmed in vitro, a few CMV-associated chains were specific for CMV antigens. The study found most TCR sequences rare, yet found some public TCRs in many donors.

The data were produced by immunoSEQ multiplex PCR, yet TCRdb's version contains in-frame clones alone and is incomplete. The data contain approximately 200,000 clones, roughly 84% of them singletons. The V gene's germline CDR1 is LNHNV and CDR2 YYDKDF (reference sequence). The V and J ends lost 0 bases and 7 bases, in that order; junction bases with no gene match: 7. The CDR3 contains 17 residues. Concerning this clone: As yet, its antigen is unknown.

The receptor's source is a woman in her thirties in good health and CMV-seropositive. The sample was PBMCs. The chain joins TRBV15 to TRBJ2-1, with 12 bases that match TRBD2. DNA for the CDR3: TGTGCCACCAGCAGAGATACCACTAGCGGGAGGTGGAATGAGCAGTTCTTC. It yields the protein CATSRDTTSGRWNEQFF.